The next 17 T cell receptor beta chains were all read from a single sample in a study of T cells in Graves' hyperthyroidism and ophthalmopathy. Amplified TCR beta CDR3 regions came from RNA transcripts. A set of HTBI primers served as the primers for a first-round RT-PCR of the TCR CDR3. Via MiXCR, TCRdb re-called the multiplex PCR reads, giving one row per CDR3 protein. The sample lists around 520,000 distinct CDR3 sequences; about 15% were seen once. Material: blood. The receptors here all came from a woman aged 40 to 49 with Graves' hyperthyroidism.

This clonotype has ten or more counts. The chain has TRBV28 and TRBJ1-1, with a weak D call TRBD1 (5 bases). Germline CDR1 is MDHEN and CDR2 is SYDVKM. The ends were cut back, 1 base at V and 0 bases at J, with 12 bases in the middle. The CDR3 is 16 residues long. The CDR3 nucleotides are TGTGCCAGCAGTTTATCGCCACAGGTCCTGAACACTGAAGCTTTCTTT. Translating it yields CASSLSPQVLNTEAFF. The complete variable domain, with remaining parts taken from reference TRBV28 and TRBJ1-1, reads DVKVTQSSRYLVKRTGEKVFLECVQDMDHENMFWYRQDPGLGLRLIYFSYDVKMKEKGDIPEGYSVSREKKERFSLILESASTNQTSMYLCASSLSPQVLNTEAFFGQGTRLTVV.

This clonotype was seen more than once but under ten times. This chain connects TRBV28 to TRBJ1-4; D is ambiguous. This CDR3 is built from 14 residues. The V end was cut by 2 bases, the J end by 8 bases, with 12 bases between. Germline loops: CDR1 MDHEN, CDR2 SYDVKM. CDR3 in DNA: TGTGCCAGCAGTTTAGGGGTAAGAGGAGAAAAACTGTTTTTT. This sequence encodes CASSLGVRGEKLFF.

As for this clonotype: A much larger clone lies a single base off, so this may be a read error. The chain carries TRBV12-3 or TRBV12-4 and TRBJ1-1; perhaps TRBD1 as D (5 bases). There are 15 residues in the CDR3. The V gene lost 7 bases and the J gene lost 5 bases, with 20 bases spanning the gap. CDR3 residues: CASINRHGARTEAFF. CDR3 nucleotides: TGTGCCAGCATTAACAGACATGGGGCGCGAACTGAAGCTTTCTTT.

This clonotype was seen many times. CDR3 sequence (DNA): TGTGCCAGCAGCTCCCTAGCGGGAGTTTACGAGCAGTACTTC. This encodes CASSSLAGVYEQYF. The V and J genes are TRBV28 and TRBJ2-7; TRBD2 agrees at 10 bases. CDR3 size: 14 residues. Germline trimming cut 6 bases from V and 4 bases from J; bases unmatched to any gene: 6. From germline, CDR1 is MDHEN and CDR2 SYDVKM.

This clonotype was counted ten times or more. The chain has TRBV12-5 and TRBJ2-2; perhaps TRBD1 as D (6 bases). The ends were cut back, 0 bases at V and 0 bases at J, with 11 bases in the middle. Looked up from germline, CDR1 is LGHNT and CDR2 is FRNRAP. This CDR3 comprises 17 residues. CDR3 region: CASGLVGRGANTGELFF. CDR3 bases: TGTGCTAGTGGTTTGGTTGGCAGGGGCGCGAACACCGGGGAGCTGTTTTTT.

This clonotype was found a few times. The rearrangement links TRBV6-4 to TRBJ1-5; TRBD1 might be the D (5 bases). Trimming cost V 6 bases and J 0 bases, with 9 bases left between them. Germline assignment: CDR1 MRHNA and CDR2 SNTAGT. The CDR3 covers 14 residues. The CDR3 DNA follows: TGTGCCAGCAGGATGACAGATAGCAATCAGCCCCAGCATTTT. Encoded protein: CASRMTDSNQPQHF.

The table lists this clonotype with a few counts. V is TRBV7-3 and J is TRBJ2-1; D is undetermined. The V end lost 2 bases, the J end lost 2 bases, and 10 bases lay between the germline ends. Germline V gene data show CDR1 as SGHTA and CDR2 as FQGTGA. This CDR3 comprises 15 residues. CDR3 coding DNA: TGTGCCAGCAGCTTACAACGGGTCCCCTACAATGAGCAGTTCTTC. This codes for CASSLQRVPYNEQFF. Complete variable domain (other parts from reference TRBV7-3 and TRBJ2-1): GAGVSQTPSNKVTEKGKYVELRCDPISGHTALYWYRQSLGQGPEFLIYFQGTGAADDSGLPNDRFFAVRPEGSVSTLKIQRTERGDSAVYLCASSLQRVPYNEQFFGPGTRLTVL.

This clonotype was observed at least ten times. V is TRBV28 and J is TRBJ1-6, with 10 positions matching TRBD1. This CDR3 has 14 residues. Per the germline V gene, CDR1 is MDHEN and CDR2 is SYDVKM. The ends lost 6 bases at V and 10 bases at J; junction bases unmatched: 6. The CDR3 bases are TGTGCCAGCAGGGAATGGGACAGGGGATCACCCCTCCACTTT. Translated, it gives CASREWDRGSPLHF.

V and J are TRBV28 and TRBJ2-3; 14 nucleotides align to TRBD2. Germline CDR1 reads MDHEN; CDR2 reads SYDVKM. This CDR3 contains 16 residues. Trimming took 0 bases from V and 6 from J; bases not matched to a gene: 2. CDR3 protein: CASSLWGTSGSDTQYF. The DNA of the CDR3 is TGTGCCAGCAGTTTATGGGGGACTAGCGGGAGTGATACGCAGTATTTT.

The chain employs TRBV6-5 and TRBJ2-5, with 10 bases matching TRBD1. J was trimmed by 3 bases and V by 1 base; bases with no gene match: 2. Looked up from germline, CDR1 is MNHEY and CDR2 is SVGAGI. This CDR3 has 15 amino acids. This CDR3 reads CASSYFGTGEETQYF. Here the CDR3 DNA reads TGTGCCAGCAGTTACTTCGGGACAGGGGAAGAGACCCAGTACTTC.

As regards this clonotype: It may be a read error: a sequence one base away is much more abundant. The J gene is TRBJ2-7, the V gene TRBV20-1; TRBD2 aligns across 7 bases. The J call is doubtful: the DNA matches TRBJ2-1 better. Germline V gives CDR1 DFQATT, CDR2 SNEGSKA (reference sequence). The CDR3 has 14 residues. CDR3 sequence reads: CSARILATNYEQFF. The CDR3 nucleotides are TGCAGTGCTAGGATACTAGCGACAAACTACGAGCAGTTCTTC.

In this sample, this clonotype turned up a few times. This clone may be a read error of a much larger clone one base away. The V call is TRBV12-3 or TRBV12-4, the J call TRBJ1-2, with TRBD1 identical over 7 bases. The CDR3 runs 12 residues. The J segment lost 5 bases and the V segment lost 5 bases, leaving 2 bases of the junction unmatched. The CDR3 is CASSGTAYGYTF. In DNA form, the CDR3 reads TGTGCCAGCAGTGGGACAGCTTATGGCTACACCTTC.

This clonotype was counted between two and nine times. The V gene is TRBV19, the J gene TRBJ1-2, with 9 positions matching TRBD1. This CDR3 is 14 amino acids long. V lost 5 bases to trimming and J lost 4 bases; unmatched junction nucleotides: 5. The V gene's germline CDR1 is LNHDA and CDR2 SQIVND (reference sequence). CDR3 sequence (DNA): TGTGCCAGTAGTGGGCCGGGACAGGGCTATGGCTACACCTTC. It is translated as CASSGPGQGYGYTF.

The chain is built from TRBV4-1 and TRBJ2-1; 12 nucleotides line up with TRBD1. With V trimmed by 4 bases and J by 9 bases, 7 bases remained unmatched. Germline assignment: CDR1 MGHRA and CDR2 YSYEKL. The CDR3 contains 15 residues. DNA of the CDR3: TGCGCCAGCAGCCCGGGACAGGGGGCGCTTCGTGAGCAGTTCTTC. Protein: CASSPGQGALREQFF.

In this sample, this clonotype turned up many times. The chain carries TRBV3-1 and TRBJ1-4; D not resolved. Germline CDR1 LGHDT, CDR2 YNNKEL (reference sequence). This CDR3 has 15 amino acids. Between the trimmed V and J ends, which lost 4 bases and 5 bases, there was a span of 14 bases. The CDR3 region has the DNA TGTGCCAGCAGCCTGAGATACGAACCAAATGAAAAACTGTTTTTT. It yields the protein CASSLRYEPNEKLFF. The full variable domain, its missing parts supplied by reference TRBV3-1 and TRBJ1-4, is DTAVSQTPKYLVTQMGNDKSIKCEQNLGHDTMYWYKQDSKKFLKIMFSYNNKELIINETVPNRFSPKSPDKAHLNLHINSLELGDSAVYFCASSLRYEPNEKLFFGSGTQLSVL.

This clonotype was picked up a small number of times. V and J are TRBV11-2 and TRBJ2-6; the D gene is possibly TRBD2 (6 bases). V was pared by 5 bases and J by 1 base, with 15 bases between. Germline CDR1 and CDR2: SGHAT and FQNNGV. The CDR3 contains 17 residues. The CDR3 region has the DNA TGTGCCAGCAGCCCGGGACTTCTCGTTTCTGGGGCCAACGTCCTGACTTTC. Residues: CASSPGLLVSGANVLTF.

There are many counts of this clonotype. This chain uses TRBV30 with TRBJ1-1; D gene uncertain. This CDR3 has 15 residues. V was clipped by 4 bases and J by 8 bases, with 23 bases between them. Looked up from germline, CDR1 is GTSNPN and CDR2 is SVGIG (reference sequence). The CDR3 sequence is CAWTKWAVWRGEAFF. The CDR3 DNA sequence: TGTGCCTGGACCAAGTGGGCTGTCTGGAGAGGGGAAGCTTTCTTT.